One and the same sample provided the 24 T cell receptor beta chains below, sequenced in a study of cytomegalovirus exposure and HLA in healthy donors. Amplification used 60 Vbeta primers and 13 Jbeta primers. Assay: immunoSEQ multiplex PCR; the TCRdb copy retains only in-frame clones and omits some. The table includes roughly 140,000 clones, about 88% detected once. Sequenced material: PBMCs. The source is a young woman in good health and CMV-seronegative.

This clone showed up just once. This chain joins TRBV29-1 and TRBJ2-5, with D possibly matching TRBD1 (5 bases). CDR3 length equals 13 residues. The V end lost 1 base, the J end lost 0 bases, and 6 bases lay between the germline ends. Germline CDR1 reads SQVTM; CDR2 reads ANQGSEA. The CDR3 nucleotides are TGCAGCGTTGAAGGACAGTACCAAGAGACCCAGTACTTC. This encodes CSVEGQYQETQYF.

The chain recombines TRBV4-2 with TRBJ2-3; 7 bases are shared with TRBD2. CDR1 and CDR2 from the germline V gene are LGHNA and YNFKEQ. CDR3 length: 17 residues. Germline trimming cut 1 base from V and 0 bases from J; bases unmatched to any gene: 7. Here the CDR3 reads CASSQAAAGSSTDTQYF. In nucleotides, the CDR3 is TGTGCCAGCAGCCAAGCCGCAGCGGGGAGTAGCACAGATACGCAGTATTTT.

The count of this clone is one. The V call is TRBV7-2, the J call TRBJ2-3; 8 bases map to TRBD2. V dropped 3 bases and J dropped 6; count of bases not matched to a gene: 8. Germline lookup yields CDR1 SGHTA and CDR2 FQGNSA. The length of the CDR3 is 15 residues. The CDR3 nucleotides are TGTGCCAGCAGCTTTAGCGGCGGGGGGTTGGATACGCAGTATTTT. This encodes CASSFSGGGLDTQYF.

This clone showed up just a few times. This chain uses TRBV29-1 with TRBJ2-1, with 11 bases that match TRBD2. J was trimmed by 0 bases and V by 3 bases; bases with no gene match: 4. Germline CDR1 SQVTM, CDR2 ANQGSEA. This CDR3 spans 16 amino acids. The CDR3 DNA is TGCAGCGTTGATAGACTAGCGGGGAGCTCCTACAATGAGCAGTTCTTC. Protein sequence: CSVDRLAGSSYNEQFF.

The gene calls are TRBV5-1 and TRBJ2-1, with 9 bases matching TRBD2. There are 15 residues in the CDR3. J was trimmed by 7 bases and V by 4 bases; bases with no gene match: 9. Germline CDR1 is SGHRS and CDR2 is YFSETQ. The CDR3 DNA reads TGCGCCAGCAGCGGCGGGCTAGCGGGAAAGAATGAGCAGTTCTTC. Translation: CASSGGLAGKNEQFF.

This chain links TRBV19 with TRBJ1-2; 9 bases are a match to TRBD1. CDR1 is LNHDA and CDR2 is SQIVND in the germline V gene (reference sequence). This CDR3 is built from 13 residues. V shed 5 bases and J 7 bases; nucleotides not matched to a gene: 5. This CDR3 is CASSVTGGRGYTF. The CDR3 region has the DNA TGTGCCAGTAGTGTCACAGGGGGCCGTGGCTACACCTTC.

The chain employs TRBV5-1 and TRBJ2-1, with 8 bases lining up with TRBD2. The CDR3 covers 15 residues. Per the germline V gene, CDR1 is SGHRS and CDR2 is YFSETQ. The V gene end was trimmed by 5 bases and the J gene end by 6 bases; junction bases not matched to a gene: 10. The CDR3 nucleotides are TGCGCCAGCAGAGCCGGGACTAGAACCAGCAATGAGCAGTTCTTC. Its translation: CASRAGTRTSNEQFF. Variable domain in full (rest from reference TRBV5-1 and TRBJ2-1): KAGVTQTPRYLIKTRGQQVTLSCSPISGHRSVSWYQQTPGQGLQFLFEYFSETQRNKGNFPGRFSGRQFSNSRSEMNVSTLELGDSALYLCASRAGTRTSNEQFFGPGTRLTVL.

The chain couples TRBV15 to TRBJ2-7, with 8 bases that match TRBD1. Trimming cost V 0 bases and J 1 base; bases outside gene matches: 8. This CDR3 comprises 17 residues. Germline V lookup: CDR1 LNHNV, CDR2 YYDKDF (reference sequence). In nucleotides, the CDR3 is TGTGCCACCAGCAGAGAGTCGGCAGGGGGCGCGTCCTACGAGCAGTACTTC. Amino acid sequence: CATSRESAGGASYEQYF.

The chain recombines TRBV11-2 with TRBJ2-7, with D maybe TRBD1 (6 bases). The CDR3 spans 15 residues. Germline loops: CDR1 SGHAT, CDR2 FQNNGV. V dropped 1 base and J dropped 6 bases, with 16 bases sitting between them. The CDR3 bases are TGTGCCAGCAGCTTAGGTGGTCAGGGGTTGGGCGAGCAGTACTTC. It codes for CASSLGGQGLGEQYF.

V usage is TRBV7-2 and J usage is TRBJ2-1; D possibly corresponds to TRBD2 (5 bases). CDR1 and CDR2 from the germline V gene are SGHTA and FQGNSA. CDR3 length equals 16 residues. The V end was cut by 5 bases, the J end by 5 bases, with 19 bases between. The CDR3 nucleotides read TGTGCCAGCAGCCCTAGGAGTGGAGGAGAAGACAATGAGCAGTTCTTC. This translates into CASSPRSGGEDNEQFF.

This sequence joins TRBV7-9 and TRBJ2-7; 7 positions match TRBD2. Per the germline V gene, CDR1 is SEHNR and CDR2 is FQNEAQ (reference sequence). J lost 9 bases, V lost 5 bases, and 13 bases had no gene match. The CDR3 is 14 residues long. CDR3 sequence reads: CASSPRPGGSVQYF. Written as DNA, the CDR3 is TGTGCCAGCAGCCCCCGTCCGGGAGGTTCAGTGCAGTACTTC.

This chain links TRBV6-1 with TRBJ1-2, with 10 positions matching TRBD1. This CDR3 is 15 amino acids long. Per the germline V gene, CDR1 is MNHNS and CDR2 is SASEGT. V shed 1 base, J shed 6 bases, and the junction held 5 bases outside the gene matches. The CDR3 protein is CASSEDRGQGHGYTF. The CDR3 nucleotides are TGTGCCAGCAGTGAAGATCGGGGACAGGGGCATGGCTACACCTTC.

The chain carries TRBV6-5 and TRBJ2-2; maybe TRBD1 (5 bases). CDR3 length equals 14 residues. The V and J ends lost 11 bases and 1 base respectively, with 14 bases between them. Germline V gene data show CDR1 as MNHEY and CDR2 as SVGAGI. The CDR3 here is CAGKDTLNTGELFF. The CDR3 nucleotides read TGTGCCGGAAAGGACACCTTGAACACCGGGGAGCTGTTTTTT.

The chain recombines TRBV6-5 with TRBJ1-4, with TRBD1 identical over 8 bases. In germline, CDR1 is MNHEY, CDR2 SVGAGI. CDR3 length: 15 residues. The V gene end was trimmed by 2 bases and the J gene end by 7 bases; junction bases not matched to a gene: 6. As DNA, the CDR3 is TGTGCCAGCAGTTACATGGGACAGGAAGTTGAAAAACTGTTTTTT. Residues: CASSYMGQEVEKLFF.

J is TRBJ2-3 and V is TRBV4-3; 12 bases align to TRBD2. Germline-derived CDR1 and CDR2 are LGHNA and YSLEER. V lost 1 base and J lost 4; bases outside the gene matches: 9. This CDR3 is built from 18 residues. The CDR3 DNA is TGCGCCAGCAGCCAAGGCTCATCTAGCGGGAGGGGATCAGATACGCAGTATTTT. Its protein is CASSQGSSSGRGSDTQYF.

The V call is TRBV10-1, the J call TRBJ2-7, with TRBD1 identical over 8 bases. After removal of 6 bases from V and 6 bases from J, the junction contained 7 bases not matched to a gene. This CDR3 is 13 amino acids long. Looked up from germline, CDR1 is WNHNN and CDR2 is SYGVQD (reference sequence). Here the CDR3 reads CASSPDRVSEQYF. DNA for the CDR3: TGCGCCAGCAGCCCGGACAGGGTAAGCGAGCAGTACTTC.

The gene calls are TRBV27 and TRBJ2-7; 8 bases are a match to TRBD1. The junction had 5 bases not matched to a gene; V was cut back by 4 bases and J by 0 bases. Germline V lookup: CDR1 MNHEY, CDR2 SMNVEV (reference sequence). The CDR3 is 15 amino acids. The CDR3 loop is CASSSGQGRSYEQYF. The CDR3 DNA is TGTGCCAGCAGTTCCGGACAGGGCCGCTCCTACGAGCAGTACTTC.

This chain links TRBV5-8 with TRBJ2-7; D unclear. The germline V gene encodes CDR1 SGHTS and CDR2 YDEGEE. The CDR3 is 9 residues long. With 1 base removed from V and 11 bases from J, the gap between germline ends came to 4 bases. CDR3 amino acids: CASSLSEYF. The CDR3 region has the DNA TGTGCCAGCAGCTTGTCTGAGTACTTC.

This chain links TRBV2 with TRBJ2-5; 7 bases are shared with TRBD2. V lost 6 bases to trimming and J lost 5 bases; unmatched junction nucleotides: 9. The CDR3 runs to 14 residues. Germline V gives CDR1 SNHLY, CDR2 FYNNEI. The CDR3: CASSARTSRETQYF. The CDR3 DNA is TGTGCCAGCAGCGCCCGGACTAGTCGGGAGACCCAGTACTTC. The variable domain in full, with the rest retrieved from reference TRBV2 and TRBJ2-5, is EPEVTQTPSHQVTQMGQEVILRCVPISNHLYFYWYRQILGQKVEFLVSFYNNEISEKSEIFDDQFSVERPDGSNFTLKIRSTKLEDSAMYFCASSARTSRETQYFGPGTRLLVL.

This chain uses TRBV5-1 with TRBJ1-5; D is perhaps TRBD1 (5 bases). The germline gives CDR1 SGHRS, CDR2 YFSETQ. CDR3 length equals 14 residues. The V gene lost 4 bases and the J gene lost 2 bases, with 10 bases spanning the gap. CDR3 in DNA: TGCGCCAGCAGCCACGGGGGGGGCAATCAGCCCCAGCATTTT. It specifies CASSHGGGNQPQHF. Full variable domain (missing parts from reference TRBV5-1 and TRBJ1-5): KAGVTQTPRYLIKTRGQQVTLSCSPISGHRSVSWYQQTPGQGLQFLFEYFSETQRNKGNFPGRFSGRQFSNSRSEMNVSTLELGDSALYLCASSHGGGNQPQHFGDGTRLSIL.

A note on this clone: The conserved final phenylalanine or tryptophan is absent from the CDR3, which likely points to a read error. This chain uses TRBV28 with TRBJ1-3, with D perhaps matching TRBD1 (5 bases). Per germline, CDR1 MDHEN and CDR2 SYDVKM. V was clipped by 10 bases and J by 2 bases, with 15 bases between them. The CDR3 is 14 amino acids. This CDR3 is CATSPGGAGNTIYL. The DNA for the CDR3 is TGTGCCACTAGTCCGGGGGGGGCTGGAAACACCATATATCTT.

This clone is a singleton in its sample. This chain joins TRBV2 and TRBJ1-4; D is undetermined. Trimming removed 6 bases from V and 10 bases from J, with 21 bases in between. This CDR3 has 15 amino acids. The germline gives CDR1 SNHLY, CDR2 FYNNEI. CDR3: CASRIWTVVGGKLFF. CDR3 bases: TGTGCCAGCAGAATATGGACGGTTGTCGGAGGAAAACTGTTTTTT.

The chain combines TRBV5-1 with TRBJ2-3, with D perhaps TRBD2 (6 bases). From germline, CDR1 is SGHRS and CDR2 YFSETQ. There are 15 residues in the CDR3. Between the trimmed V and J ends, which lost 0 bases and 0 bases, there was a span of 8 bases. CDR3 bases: TGCGCCAGCAGCTTGGGTAGCGGTAGCACAGATACGCAGTATTTT. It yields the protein CASSLGSGSTDTQYF.

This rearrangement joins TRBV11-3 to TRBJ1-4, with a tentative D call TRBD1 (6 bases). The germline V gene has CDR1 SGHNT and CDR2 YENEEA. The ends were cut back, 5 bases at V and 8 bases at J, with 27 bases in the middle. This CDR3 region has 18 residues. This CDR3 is CASSPDAGGALTEEKLFF. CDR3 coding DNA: TGTGCCAGCAGCCCTGACGCCGGGGGGGCTCTAACCGAGGAAAAACTGTTTTTT.